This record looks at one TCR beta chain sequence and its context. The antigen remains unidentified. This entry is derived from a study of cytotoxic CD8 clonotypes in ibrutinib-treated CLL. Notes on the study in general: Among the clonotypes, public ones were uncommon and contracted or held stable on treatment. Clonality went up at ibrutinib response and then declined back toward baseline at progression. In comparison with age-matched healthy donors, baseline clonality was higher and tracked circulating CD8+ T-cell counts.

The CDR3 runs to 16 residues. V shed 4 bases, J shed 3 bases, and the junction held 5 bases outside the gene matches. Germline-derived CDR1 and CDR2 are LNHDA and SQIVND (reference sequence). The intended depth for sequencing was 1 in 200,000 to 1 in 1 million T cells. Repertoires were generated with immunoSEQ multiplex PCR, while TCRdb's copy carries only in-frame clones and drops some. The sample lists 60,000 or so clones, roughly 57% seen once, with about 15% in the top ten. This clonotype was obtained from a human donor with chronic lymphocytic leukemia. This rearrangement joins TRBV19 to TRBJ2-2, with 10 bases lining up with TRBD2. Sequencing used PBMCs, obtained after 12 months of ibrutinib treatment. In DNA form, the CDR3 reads TGTGCCAGTAGTAAGATTAGCGGGAGGTACACCGGGGAGCTGTTTTTT. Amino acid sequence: CASSKISGRYTGELFF.